Presented here are 19 T cell receptor beta chains from one specimen sequenced in a study of T cell responses to AZD1222 COVID-19 vaccine. Generated by immunoSEQ multiplex PCR, the TCRdb table keeps only in-frame clones and is missing some. The sample includes under 150,000 clones, 84% of them seen just once. Sample: peripheral blood, taken 28 days after the second AZD1222 dose. Source of these receptors: an adult who received the AZD1222 COVID-19 vaccine.

This chain uses TRBV28 with TRBJ1-2; 9 positions match TRBD1. V gave up 0 bases and J gave up 4 bases; unmatched junction bases: 6. There are 16 residues in the CDR3. Germline V gives CDR1 MDHEN, CDR2 SYDVKM. The CDR3 loop is CASSLWGQGDLYGYTF. Written as DNA, the CDR3 is TGTGCCAGCAGTTTATGGGGACAGGGAGACCTCTATGGCTACACCTTC.

The chain couples TRBV11-2 to TRBJ2-3, with D uncertain. The CDR3 covers 13 residues. The V and J ends lost 2 bases and 4 bases respectively, with 7 bases between them. CDR1 is SGHAT and CDR2 is FQNNGV in the germline V gene. The CDR3 DNA follows: TGTGCCAGCAGCTTAAAGTTCGCAGATACGCAGTATTTT. The encoded protein is CASSLKFADTQYF. Together with reference TRBV11-2 and TRBJ2-3, the CDR3 gives the full variable domain: EAGVAQSPRYKIIEKRQSVAFWCNPISGHATLYWYQQILGQGPKLLIQFQNNGVVDDSQLPKDRFSAERLKGVDSTLKIQPAKLEDSAVYLCASSLKFADTQYFGPGTRLTVL.

The rearrangement links TRBV2 to TRBJ1-5; D gene ambiguous. V lost 7 bases and J 0 bases, leaving 13 bases between the germline ends. CDR3 length equals 15 residues. Germline V gene data show CDR1 as SNHLY and CDR2 as FYNNEI. In DNA form, the CDR3 reads TGTGCCAGCACCAAGGACCTAGTTAGCAATCAGCCCCAGCATTTT. Translated, it gives CASTKDLVSNQPQHF.

This clone was seen only a few times. The chain links TRBV5-8 to TRBJ1-1, with 7 positions matching TRBD1. CDR1 and CDR2 (germline): SGHTS, YDEGEE. This CDR3 has 15 residues. Germline trimming cut 3 bases from V and 0 bases from J; bases unmatched to any gene: 5. The CDR3 sequence is CASSWGQLMNTEAFF. CDR3 DNA sequence: TGTGCCAGCAGCTGGGGACAGCTTATGAACACTGAAGCTTTCTTT.

On this clone: A read error may produce the germline difference seen at one junction end. The chain joins TRBV3-1 (or the pseudogene TRBV3-2) to TRBJ1-3; D unclear. There are 17 residues in the CDR3. Looked up from germline, CDR1 is LGHDT and CDR2 is YNNKEL (reference sequence). The CDR3 reads CASSPWEQYLSGNTLYF. CDR3 sequence (DNA): TGTGCCAGCAGCCCCTGGGAACAGTATCTCTCTGGAAACACCTTATATTTT.

The chain employs TRBV5-1 and TRBJ2-5; D call uncertain. CDR3 length: 14 amino acids. Germline V CDR1 and CDR2: SGHRS, YFSETQ. The V end was cut by 0 bases, the J end by 5 bases, with 11 bases between. In DNA form, the CDR3 reads TGCGCCAGCAGCTTGGGAGGAGCCCCGGAGACCCAGTACTTC. Translation gives CASSLGGAPETQYF.

The chain joins TRBV7-2 to TRBJ2-2; D remains ambiguous. The CDR3 contains 18 residues. Germline V gene sequence: CDR1 SGHTA, CDR2 FQGNSA. V gave up 1 base and J gave up 5 bases, with 20 bases separating them. CDR3 protein: CASSLGGTVTEATGELFF. The CDR3 DNA reads as TGTGCCAGCAGCTTAGGAGGCACGGTGACCGAAGCTACCGGGGAGCTGTTTTTT.

This clone was detected a few times. The chain joins TRBV19 to TRBJ1-2; perhaps TRBD1 as D (5 bases). The CDR3 has 14 amino acids. The germline V gene encodes CDR1 LNHDA and CDR2 SQIVND (reference sequence). The V end was cut by 3 bases, the J end by 6 bases, with 14 bases between. Here the CDR3 reads CASSIGRVPNGYTF. The CDR3 DNA sequence: TGTGCCAGTAGTATCGGCAGGGTCCCTAATGGCTACACCTTC.

The chain links TRBV18 to TRBJ1-2, with D perhaps TRBD1 (6 bases). With 2 bases removed from V and 1 base from J, the gap between germline ends came to 14 bases. Germline assignment: CDR1 KGHSH and CDR2 LQKENI. The CDR3 sequence is 16 residues long. The CDR3 reads CASSPTMDSFNYGYTF. The CDR3 DNA reads as TGTGCCAGCTCACCAACGATGGACAGCTTTAACTATGGCTACACCTTC.

In DNA, the CDR3 is TGCAGCGTTGCCAACCGGGGGACAGGGGCAGAGGAAAAACTGTTTTTT. Translated, it gives CSVANRGTGAEEKLFF. The chain recombines TRBV29-1 with TRBJ1-4, with 10 positions matching TRBD1. V shed 4 bases, J shed 8 bases, and the junction held 13 bases outside the gene matches. The CDR3 is made up of 16 amino acids. In germline, CDR1 is SQVTM, CDR2 ANQGSEA.

J is TRBJ2-1 and V is TRBV19; D gene ambiguous. The V and J ends lost 1 base and 10 bases respectively, with 8 bases between them. This CDR3 has 12 amino acids. CDR1 and CDR2 (germline): LNHDA, SQIVND (reference sequence). CDR3 sequence (DNA): TGTGCCAGTAGTATAGGGGTCAGGGAGCAGTTCTTC. Residues: CASSIGVREQFF.

This clone appeared many times. The chain carries TRBV4-3 and TRBJ1-5, with TRBD1 as a possible D gene (5 bases). V lost 0 bases, J lost 5 bases, and 14 bases lay in between. The CDR3 has 16 amino acids. Germline CDR1 LGHNA, CDR2 YSLEER. The CDR3, as DNA: TGCGCCAGCAGCCAAGATTTCGGGGGTAGTCATCAGCCCCAGCATTTT. It translates to CASSQDFGGSHQPQHF.

V and J are TRBV27 and TRBJ2-2; 9 nucleotides align to TRBD1. Germline lookup yields CDR1 MNHEY and CDR2 SMNVEV (reference sequence). The CDR3 runs 16 residues. The junction had 10 bases not matched to a gene; V was cut back by 5 bases and J by 6 bases. This CDR3 is CASSTTRQGVPGELFF. CDR3 bases: TGTGCCAGCAGTACAACTAGACAGGGGGTACCCGGGGAGCTGTTTTTT.

This chain connects TRBV11-2 to TRBJ2-7; D is ambiguous. The germline CDR1 and CDR2 sequences are SGHAT and FQNNGV. Trimming removed 4 bases from V and 2 bases from J, with 12 bases in between. This CDR3 is 14 amino acids long. The CDR3 protein is CASSYNDGPYEQYF. The DNA for the CDR3 is TGTGCCAGCAGCTATAACGACGGACCCTACGAGCAGTACTTC.

The chain is built from TRBV11-2 and TRBJ2-6; the D gene could be TRBD1 or TRBD2 (6 bases each). This CDR3 is 16 amino acids long. Germline V CDR1 and CDR2: SGHAT, FQNNGV. Trimming took off 2 bases at V and 3 bases at J, with 11 bases between the two ends. The CDR3 spells CASSLSGAGGANVLTF. CDR3 in DNA: TGTGCCAGCAGCTTATCGGGGGCGGGTGGGGCCAACGTCCTGACTTTC.

This clone was counted only a few times. V is TRBV7-6 and J is TRBJ2-2; D gene uncertain. The CDR3 is 16 residues long. The germline gives CDR1 SGHVS, CDR2 FNYEAQ. V gave up 1 base and J gave up 0 bases, with 9 bases separating them. For the CDR3, the DNA is TGTGCCAGCAGCTTAGGACTTAGCCCGAACACCGGGGAGCTGTTTTTT. Translation: CASSLGLSPNTGELFF.

This clone was seen at least ten times. The rearrangement uses TRBV18 and TRBJ1-1; 8 nucleotides agree with TRBD1. This CDR3 contains 14 residues. V was pared by 3 bases and J by 3 bases, with 3 bases of the junction left unmatched. CDR1 and CDR2 from the germline V gene are KGHSH and LQKENI. The CDR3 coding sequence is TGTGCCAGCTCACCGACAGGGGCGGACACTGAAGCTTTCTTT. Encoded protein: CASSPTGADTEAFF.

V usage is TRBV6-1 and J usage is TRBJ2-6; D might be TRBD1 (5 bases). CDR1 and CDR2 from the germline V gene are MNHNS and SASEGT. This CDR3 region has 14 residues. V was pared by 3 bases and J by 8 bases, with 11 bases between. The CDR3 coding sequence is TGTGCCAGCAGTGACAGGGTCAAGACCAACGTCCTGACTTTC. Translating it yields CASSDRVKTNVLTF.

J is TRBJ2-3 and V is TRBV7-9; 10 bases are shared with TRBD1. The germline CDR1 and CDR2 sequences are SEHNR and FQNEAQ (reference sequence). The CDR3 spans 17 residues. The V and J ends lost 4 bases and 2 bases, in that order; junction bases with no gene match: 9. The CDR3 here is CASSSLYGTGVTDTQYF. In DNA form, the CDR3 reads TGTGCCAGCAGCTCCCTTTACGGGACAGGGGTCACAGATACGCAGTATTTT.